The TCR beta chain described here comes from a study of memory CD4+ T cells and cytomegalovirus serostatus. About the research overall: Donors were healthy Belgian adults, under ten CMV seropositive and 20 to 30 seronegative.

The CDR3 totals 13 residues. Germline loops: CDR1 MNHNY, CDR2 SVGAGI (reference sequence). Trimming cost V 7 bases and J 4 bases, with 13 bases left between them. Single viable CD3+CD4+CD8-CD45RO+ cells were sorted as the memory CD4+ T cells. Data came from immunoSEQ multiplex PCR; TCRdb stores just in-frame clones and leaves some out. The sample includes 50,000 or so clones, under 90% seen only once; the top ten take about 0.6%. Sequencing was done on a sample of memory CD4+ T cells from blood. The source of this sequence is an adult in good health and CMV-seronegative. V usage is TRBV6-6 and J usage is TRBJ2-5; D perhaps matches TRBD1 (5 bases). The CDR3 loop is CASTIDSLETQYF. The CDR3 coding sequence is TGTGCCAGCACCATAGACAGTCTAGAGACCCAGTACTTC.